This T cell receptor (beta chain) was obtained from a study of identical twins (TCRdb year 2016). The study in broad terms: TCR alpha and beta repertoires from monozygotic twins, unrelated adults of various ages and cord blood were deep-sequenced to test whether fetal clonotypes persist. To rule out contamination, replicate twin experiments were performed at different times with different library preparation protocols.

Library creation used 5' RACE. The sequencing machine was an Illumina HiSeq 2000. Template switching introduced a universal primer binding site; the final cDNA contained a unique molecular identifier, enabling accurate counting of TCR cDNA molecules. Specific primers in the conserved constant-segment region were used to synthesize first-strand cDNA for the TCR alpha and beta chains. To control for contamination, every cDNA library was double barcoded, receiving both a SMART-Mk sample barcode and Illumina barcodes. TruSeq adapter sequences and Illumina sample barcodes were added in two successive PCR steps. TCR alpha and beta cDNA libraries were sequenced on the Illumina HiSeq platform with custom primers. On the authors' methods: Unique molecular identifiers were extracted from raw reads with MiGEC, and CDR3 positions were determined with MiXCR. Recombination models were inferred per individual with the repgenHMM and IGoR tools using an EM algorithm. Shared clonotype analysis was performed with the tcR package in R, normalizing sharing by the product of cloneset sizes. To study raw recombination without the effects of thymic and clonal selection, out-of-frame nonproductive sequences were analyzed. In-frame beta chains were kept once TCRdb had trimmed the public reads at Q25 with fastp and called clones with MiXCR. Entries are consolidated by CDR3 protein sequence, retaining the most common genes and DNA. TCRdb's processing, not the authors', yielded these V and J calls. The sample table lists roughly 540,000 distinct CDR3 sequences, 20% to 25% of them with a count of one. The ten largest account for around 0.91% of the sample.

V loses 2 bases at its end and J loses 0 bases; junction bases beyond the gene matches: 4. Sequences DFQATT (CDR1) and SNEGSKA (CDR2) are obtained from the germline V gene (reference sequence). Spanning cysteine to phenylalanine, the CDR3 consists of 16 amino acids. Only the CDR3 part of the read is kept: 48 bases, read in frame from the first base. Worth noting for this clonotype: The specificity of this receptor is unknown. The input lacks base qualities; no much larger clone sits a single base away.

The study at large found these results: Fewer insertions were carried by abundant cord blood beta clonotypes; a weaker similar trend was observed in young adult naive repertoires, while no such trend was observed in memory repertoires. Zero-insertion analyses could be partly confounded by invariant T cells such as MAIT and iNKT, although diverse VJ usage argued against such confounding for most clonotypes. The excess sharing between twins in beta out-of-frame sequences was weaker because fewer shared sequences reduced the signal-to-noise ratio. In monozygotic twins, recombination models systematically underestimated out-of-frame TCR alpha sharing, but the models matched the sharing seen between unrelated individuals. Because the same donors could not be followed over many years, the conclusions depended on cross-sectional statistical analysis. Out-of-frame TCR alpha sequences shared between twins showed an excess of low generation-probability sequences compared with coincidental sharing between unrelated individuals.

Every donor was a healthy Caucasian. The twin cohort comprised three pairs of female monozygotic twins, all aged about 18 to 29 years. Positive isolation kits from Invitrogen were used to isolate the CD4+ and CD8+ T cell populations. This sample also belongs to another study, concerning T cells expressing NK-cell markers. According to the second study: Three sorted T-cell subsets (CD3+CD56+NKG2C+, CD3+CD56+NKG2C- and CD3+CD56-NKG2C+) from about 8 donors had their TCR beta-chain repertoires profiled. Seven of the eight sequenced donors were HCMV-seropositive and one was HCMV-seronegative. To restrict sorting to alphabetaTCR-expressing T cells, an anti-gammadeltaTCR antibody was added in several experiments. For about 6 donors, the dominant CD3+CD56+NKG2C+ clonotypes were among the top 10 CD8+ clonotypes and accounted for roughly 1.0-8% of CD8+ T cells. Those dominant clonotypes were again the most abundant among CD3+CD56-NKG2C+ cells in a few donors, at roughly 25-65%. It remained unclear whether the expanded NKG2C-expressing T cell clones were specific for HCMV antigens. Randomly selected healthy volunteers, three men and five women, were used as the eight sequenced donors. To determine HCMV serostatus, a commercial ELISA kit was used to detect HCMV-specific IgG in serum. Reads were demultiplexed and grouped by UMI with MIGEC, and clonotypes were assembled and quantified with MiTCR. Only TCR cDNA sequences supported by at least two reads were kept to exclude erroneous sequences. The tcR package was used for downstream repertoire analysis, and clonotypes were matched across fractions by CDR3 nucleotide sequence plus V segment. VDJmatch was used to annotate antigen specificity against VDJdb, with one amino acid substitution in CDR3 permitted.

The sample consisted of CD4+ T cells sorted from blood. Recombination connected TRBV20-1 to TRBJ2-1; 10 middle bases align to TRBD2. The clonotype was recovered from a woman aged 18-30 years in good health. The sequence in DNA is TGCAGTGCTAGAACTAGCGGGGCGAGCTCCTACAATGAGCAGTTCTTC. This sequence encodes CSARTSGASSYNEQFF.